This T cell receptor beta chain was captured by sequencing in a study of blood T cells in healthy people across ages. Germline assignment: CDR1 MGHRA and CDR2 YSYEKL. The CDR3 contains 16 residues. After removal of 0 bases from V and 2 bases from J, the junction contained 5 bases not matched to a gene. This clonotype has more than one count but fewer than ten. Its antigen is unknown. With each sample, at least 6 micrograms of total RNA were extracted. Overall study results and limits: Diversity estimates drawn from one million T cells were deemed underestimates. The recorded TCR beta diversity per million T cells decreased in a roughly linear manner with age.

A sample-barcoded 5' primer and a J-beta primer mix were used in a second PCR of roughly 7 to 11 cycles. Every sample produced at least 2.5 million CDR3-containing paired-end reads. TCRdb re-called the 5' RACE reads through MiXCR, storing one row per CDR3 protein. The sample has roughly 1.5 million distinct CDR3 sequences; approximately 43% are singletons. The sequenced material came from blood. This TCR came from a woman between 18 and 30 years old in good health. The rearrangement joins TRBV4-1 to TRBJ2-5, with TRBD1 identical over 8 bases. CDR3 sequence: CASSQDTGTGQETQYF. The CDR3, as DNA: TGCGCCAGCAGCCAAGATACCGGGACAGGTCAAGAGACCCAGTACTTC.